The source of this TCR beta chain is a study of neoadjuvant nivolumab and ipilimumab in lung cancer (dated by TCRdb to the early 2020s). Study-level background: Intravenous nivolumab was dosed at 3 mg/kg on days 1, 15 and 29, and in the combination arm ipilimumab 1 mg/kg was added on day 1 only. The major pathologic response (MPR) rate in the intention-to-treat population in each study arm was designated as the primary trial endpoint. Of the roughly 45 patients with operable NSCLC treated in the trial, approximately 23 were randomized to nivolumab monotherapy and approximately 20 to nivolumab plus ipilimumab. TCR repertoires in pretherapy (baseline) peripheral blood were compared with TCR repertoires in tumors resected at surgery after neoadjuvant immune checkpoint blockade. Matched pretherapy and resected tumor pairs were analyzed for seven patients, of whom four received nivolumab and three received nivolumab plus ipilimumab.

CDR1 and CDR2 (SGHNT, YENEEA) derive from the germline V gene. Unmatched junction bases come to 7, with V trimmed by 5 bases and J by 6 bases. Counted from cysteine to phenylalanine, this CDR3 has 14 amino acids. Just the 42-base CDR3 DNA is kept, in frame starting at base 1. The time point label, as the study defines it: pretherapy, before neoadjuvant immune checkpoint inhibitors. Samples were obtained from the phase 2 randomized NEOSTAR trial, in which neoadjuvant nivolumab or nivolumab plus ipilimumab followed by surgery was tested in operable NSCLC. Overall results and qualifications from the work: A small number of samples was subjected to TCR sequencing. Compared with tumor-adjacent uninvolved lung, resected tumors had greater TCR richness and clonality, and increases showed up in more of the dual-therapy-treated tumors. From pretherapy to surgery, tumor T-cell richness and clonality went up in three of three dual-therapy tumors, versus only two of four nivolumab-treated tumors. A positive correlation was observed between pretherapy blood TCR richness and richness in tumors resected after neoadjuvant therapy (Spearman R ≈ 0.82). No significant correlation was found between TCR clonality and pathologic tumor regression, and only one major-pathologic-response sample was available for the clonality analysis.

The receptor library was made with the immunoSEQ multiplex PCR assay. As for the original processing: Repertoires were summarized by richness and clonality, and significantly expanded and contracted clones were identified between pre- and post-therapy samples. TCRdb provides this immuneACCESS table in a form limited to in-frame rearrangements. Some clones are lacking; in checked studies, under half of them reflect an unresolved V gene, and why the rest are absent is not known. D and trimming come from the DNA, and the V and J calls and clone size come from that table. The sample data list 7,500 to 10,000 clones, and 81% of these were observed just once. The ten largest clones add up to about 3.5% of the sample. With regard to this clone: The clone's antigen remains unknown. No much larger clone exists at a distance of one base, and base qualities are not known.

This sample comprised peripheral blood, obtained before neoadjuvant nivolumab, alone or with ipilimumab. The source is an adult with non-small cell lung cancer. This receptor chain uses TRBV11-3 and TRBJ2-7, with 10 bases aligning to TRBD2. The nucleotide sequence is TGTGCCAGCAGCAAGCTAGCGGGAGAGGGCGAGCAGTACTTC. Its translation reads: CASSKLAGEGEQYF.